The 10 T cell receptor beta chains given below trace back to one sample, sequenced in a study of T cells in Graves' hyperthyroidism and ophthalmopathy. Researchers took RNA transcripts and amplified the TCR beta CDR3 regions from them. The study used the HTBI primer set for a first-round RT-PCR of the TCR CDR3. A single record per CDR3 protein comes from TCRdb applying MiXCR to the multiplex PCR reads. This sample has about 410,000 distinct CDR3 sequences, with roughly 15% found just once. What was sequenced was blood. The receptors were sampled from a woman aged 25 to 45 with Graves' ophthalmopathy.

This clonotype has a count of ten or more. The J gene is TRBJ2-3, the V gene TRBV5-1; tentative D call: TRBD2 (5 bases). The CDR3 covers 17 residues. Between the trimmed V and J ends, which lost 4 bases and 5 bases, there was a span of 23 bases. Germline V gene sequence: CDR1 SGHRS, CDR2 YFSETQ. The CDR3 bases are TGCGCCAGCAGCCCAACCTTTATGTCGGGCGCGGGAGATACGCAGTATTTT. Its protein product is CASSPTFMSGAGDTQYF.

The V gene is TRBV6-5, the J gene TRBJ1-6; D is undetermined. Deletions cut 2 bases from V and 5 bases from J, with 10 bases between. Germline V gives CDR1 MNHEY, CDR2 SVGAGI. This CDR3 is 15 amino acids long. The CDR3 loop reads CASSYGSPNNSPLHF. CDR3 bases: TGTGCCAGCAGTTACGGCAGCCCTAATAATTCACCCCTCCACTTT.

The chain joins TRBV6-1 to TRBJ1-5; the match to TRBD1 covers 7 bases. V trimming: 6 bases; J trimming: 11 bases; junction bases outside the gene matches: 16. Germline lookup yields CDR1 MNHNS and CDR2 SASEGT. The CDR3 is 15 residues long. CDR3 nucleotide sequence: TGTGCCAGCAGGGAGAGACAGGGTCAGGTGCAGACCCAGCATTTT. The encoded protein is CASRERQGQVQTQHF.

The V gene is TRBV19, the J gene TRBJ1-5; 12 positions agree with TRBD1. V shed 4 bases, J shed 4 bases, and the junction held 5 bases outside the gene matches. CDR1 and CDR2 from the germline V gene are LNHDA and SQIVND (reference sequence). The CDR3 length is 16 residues. CDR3 coding DNA: TGTGCCAGTAGTACCCGGGACAGGGGGCCTAATCAGCCCCAGCATTTT. It is translated as CASSTRDRGPNQPQHF.

As to this clonotype: A clone one base away is much larger, so this may be a read error. This rearrangement joins TRBV29-1 to TRBJ2-7, with TRBD2 identical over 9 bases. Germline V gene lookup returns CDR1 SQVTM and CDR2 ANQGSEA. The length of the CDR3 is 14 residues. V lost 4 bases and J lost 0; bases outside the gene matches: 4. For the CDR3, the DNA is TGCAGCGTTGCGGTACTAGCGGGCTCCTACGAGCAGTACTTC. Translating it yields CSVAVLAGSYEQYF.

This clonotype showed up many times. The rearrangement joins TRBV7-2 to TRBJ1-5; D ambiguous. Germline V gives CDR1 SGHTA, CDR2 FQGNSA. This CDR3 is 16 amino acids long. Trimming took 5 bases from V and 0 from J, leaving 14 bases between them. This CDR3 is CASSRYQPPSNQPQHF. Here the CDR3 DNA reads TGTGCCAGCAGCAGGTACCAGCCCCCTAGCAATCAGCCCCAGCATTTT.

This clonotype was counted many times. The chain uses TRBV12-3 or TRBV12-4 and TRBJ1-2; D ambiguous. The V and J ends lost 6 bases and 1 base respectively, with 18 bases between them. The CDR3 sequence is 16 residues long. The CDR3 nucleotides read TGTGCCAGCAGCTCCCACTCCGAGGAGCTTAACTATGGCTACACCTTC. It yields the protein CASSSHSEELNYGYTF.

This clonotype was recorded many times. The J gene is TRBJ1-4, the V gene TRBV28, with TRBD1 as a possible D gene (5 bases). V was clipped by 8 bases and J by 4 bases, with 17 bases between them. This CDR3 has 15 amino acids. Germline V CDR1 and CDR2: MDHEN, SYDVKM. This chain's CDR3 is CASEPQGGGNEKLFF. The CDR3 nucleotides are TGTGCCAGCGAACCCCAGGGTGGCGGTAATGAAAAACTGTTTTTT.

This clonotype was seen ten or more times. The rearrangement links TRBV2 to TRBJ2-5, with 10 bases that match TRBD2. CDR1 is SNHLY and CDR2 is FYNNEI in the germline V gene. After removal of 5 bases from V and 2 bases from J, the junction contained 5 bases not matched to a gene. This CDR3 spans 15 amino acids. The CDR3 loop is CASSPLAGVQETQYF. CDR3 DNA sequence: TGTGCCAGCAGTCCGCTAGCGGGGGTACAAGAGACCCAGTACTTC. Full variable domain (remainder filled in from reference TRBV2 and TRBJ2-5): EPEVTQTPSHQVTQMGQEVILRCVPISNHLYFYWYRQILGQKVEFLVSFYNNEISEKSEIFDDQFSVERPDGSNFTLKIRSTKLEDSAMYFCASSPLAGVQETQYFGPGTRLLVL.

This clonotype was seen repeatedly, ten times or more. CDR3 in DNA: TGTGCCATCAGGGGGACTAGCGGGGGGGAGCAAGAGACCCAGTACTTC. This codes for CAIRGTSGGEQETQYF. This chain uses TRBV10-3 with TRBJ2-5, with 16 bases lining up with TRBD2. The CDR3 covers 16 residues. The V and J ends lost 6 bases and 2 bases, in that order; junction bases with no gene match: 3. Germline CDR1 reads ENHRY; CDR2 reads SYGVKD.